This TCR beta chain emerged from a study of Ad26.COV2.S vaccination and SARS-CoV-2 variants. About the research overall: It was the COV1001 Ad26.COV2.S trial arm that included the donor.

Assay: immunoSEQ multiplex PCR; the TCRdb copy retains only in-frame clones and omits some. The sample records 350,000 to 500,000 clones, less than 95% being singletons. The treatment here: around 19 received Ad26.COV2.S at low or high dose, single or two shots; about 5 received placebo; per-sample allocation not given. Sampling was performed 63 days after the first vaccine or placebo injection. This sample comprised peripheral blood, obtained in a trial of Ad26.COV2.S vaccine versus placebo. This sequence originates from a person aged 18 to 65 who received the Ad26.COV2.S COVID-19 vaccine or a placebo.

The CDR3 sequence is CATSRARTNEKLFF. The DNA of the CDR3 is TGTGCCACTTCTCGTGCCCGTACTAATGAAAAACTGTTTTTT. The V and J genes are TRBV28 and TRBJ1-4; no clear D gene. The CDR3 has 14 residues. CDR1 and CDR2 from the germline V gene are MDHEN and SYDVKM. Trimming took 10 bases from V and 2 from J, leaving 14 bases between them.